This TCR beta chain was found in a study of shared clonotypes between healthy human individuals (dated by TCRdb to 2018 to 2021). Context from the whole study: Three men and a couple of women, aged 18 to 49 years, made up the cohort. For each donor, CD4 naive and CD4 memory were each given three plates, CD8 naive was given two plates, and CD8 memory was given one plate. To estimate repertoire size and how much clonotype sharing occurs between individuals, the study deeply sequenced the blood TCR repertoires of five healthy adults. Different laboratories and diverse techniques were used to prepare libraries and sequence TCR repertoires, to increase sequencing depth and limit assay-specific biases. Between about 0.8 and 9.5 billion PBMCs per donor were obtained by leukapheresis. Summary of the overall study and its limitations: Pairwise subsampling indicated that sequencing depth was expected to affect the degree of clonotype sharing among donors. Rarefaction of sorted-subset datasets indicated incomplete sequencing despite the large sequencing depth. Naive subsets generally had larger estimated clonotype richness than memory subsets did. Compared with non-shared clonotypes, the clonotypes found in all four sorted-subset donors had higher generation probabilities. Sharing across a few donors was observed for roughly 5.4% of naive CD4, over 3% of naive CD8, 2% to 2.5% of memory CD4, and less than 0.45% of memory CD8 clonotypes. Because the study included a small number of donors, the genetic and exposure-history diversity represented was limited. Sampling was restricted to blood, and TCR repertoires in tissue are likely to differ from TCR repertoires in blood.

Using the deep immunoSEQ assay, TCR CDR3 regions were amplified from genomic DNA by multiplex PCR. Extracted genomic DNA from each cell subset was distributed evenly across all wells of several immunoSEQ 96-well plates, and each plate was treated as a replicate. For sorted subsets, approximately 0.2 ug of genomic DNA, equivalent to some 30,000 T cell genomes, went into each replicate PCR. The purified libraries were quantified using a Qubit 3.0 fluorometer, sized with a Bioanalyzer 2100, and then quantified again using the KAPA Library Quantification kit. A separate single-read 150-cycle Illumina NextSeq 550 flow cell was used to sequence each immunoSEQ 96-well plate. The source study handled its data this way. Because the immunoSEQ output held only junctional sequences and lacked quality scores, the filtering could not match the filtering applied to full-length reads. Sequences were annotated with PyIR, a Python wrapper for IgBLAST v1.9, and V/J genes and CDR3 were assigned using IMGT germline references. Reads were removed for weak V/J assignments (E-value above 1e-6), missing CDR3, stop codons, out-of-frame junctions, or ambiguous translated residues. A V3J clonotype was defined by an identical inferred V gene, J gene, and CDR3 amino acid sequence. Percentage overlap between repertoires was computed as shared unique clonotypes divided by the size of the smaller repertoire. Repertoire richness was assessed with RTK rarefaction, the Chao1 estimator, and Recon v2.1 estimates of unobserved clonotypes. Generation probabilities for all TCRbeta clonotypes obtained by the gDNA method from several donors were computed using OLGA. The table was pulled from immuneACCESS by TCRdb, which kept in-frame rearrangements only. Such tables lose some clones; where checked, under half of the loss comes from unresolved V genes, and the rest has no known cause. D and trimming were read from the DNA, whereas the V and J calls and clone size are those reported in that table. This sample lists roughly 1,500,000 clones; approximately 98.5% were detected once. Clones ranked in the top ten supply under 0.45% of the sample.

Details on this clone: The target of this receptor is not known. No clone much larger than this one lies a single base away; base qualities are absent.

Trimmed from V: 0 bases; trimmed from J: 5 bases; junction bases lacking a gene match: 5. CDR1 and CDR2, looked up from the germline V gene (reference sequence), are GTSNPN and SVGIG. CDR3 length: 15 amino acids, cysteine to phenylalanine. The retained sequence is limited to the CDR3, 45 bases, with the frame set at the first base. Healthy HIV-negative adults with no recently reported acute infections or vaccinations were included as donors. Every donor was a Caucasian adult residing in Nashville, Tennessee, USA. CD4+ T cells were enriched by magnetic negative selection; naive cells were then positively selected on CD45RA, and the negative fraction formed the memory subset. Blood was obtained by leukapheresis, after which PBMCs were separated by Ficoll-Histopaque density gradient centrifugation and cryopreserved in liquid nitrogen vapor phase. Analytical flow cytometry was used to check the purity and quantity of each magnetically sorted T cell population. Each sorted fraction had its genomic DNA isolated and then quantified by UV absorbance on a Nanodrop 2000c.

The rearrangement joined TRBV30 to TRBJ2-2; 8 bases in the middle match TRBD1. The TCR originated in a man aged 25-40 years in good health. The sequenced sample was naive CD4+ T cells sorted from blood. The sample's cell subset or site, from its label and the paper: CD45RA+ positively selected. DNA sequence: TGTGCCTGGAGTGTTCTTCAGGGGGCTACCGGGGAGCTGTTTTTT. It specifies CAWSVLQGATGELFF.